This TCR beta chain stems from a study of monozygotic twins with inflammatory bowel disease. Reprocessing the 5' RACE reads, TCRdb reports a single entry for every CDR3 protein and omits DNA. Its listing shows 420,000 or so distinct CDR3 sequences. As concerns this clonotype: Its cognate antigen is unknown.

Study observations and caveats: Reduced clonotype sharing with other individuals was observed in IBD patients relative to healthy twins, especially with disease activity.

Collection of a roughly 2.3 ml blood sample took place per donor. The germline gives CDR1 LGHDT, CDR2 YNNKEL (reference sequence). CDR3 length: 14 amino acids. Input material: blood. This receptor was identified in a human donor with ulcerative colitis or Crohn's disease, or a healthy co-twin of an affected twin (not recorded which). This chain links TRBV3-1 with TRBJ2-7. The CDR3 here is CASSPRPRDYEQYF.